This T cell receptor beta chain was captured by sequencing in a study of human T cells and chemical hapten exposure. Each CDR3 protein is one row after TCRdb ran MiXCR on the RACE reads. The table records around 74,000 distinct CDR3 sequences, about 32% of them present only once. General study findings and limits: Patch test score rose with PT1 expanded TCR count, significant at thresholds 8, 16 and 32, not 4.

In this sample, this clonotype turned up once. Its antigen is undetermined. As for time point: patch test 1, 2 weeks after DPC sensitization. Treatment meaning: therapeutic diphenylcyclopropenone sensitization with weekly scalp DPC. Material: whole blood, obtained in connection with sensitization to the hapten diphenylcyclopropenone (DPC). The receptor was derived from a man aged 35-49 years with alopecia areata. Some clones in this sample may be carry-over from other donors' samples.

CDR3 residues: CASSLTGGGGDTEAFF. CDR3 in DNA: TGCGCCAGCAGCCTTACAGGGGGCGGGGGGGACACTGAAGCTTTCTTT. The chain joins TRBV5-1 to TRBJ1-1; 9 bases line up with TRBD1. The germline V gene has CDR1 SGHRS and CDR2 YFSETQ. Unmatched junction bases numbered 10, after V lost 4 bases and J lost 3 bases. This CDR3 has 16 amino acids.